The next 27 T cell receptor beta chains were all read from a single sample in a study of OX40 agonist ivuxolimab in advanced cancers. Using immunoSEQ multiplex PCR, the repertoire was profiled, and TCRdb retains in-frame clones only, with some absent. The sample yields about 62,000 clones, around 88% seen once. This material consisted of CD4+ or CD8+ T cells sorted from blood, taken in a trial of the OX40 agonist ivuxolimab. These receptors were obtained from an adult with an advanced solid tumor such as melanoma, head and neck, liver or kidney cancer.

The chain employs TRBV19 and TRBJ2-4, with D possibly called TRBD1 or TRBD2 (5 bases each). The V gene's germline CDR1 is LNHDA and CDR2 SQIVND (reference sequence). CDR3 length: 13 amino acids. V was pared by 7 bases and J by 3 bases, with 10 bases between. The CDR3 loop is CASMGVDKNIQYF. In nucleotides, the CDR3 is TGTGCCAGTATGGGGGTGGACAAAAACATTCAGTACTTC.

V and J are TRBV21-1 and TRBJ1-2. TRBV21-1 is reported as a pseudogene. This CDR3 has 17 residues. As DNA, the CDR3 is TGTGCCAGCAGTCCCCTAAAGGGGTTAGGGAGAAACTATGGCTACACCTTC. Amino acids: CASSPLKGLGRNYGYTF.

The chain combines TRBV5-4 with TRBJ1-3; 9 nucleotides line up with TRBD1. CDR1 SGHNT and CDR2 YYREEE come from the germline V gene (reference sequence). The J segment lost 1 base and the V segment lost 4 bases, leaving 3 bases of the junction unmatched. This CDR3 region has 15 residues. This CDR3 is CASSLGTGSGNTIYF. CDR3 coding DNA: TGTGCCAGCAGCCTCGGGACAGGGTCTGGAAACACCATATATTTT.

This clone was found once. The chain recombines TRBV6-5 with TRBJ2-5; no definite D call. Trimming stripped 2 bases from V and 4 bases from J, with 11 bases between. The CDR3 consists of 14 residues. The germline gives CDR1 MNHEY, CDR2 SVGAGI. CDR3 nucleotides: TGTGCCAGCAGTTACGGCGGAGCTTTAGAGACCCAGTACTTC. Translating gives CASSYGGALETQYF.

V and J are TRBV25-1 and TRBJ2-7; D is unclear. This CDR3 has 14 amino acids. Per the germline V gene, CDR1 is MGHDK and CDR2 is SYGVNS. V lost 0 bases to trimming and J lost 2 bases, with 8 bases between them. The CDR3 nucleotides read TGTGCCAGCAGTGAATATTGGCCACCCTACGAGCAGTACTTC. Translation gives CASSEYWPPYEQYF.

This clone turned up a few times. The chain joins TRBV19 to TRBJ1-5, with D possibly TRBD1 on 6 matching bases. Germline assignment: CDR1 LNHDA and CDR2 SQIVND (reference sequence). There are 13 residues in the CDR3. Trimming cost V 8 bases and J 6 bases, with 14 bases left between them. The CDR3 loop reads CASQRTGFQPQHF. The CDR3 DNA sequence: TGTGCCAGTCAACGTACAGGGTTTCAGCCCCAGCATTTT.

This chain connects TRBV28 to TRBJ2-7; D is unclear. Germline V CDR1 and CDR2: MDHEN, SYDVKM. This CDR3 has 12 residues. Trimming took off 7 bases at V and 0 bases at J, with 7 bases between the two ends. This CDR3 reads CASKAGSYEQYF. CDR3 nucleotide sequence: TGTGCCAGCAAGGCAGGCTCCTACGAGCAGTACTTC.

The chain recombines TRBV9 with TRBJ1-5; D gene unclear. The CDR3 has 15 amino acids. V dropped 7 bases and J dropped 7 bases, with 21 bases sitting between them. CDR1 SGDLS and CDR2 YYNGEE come from the germline V gene. The CDR3 spells CASSKWGIAGQPQHF. In nucleotides, the CDR3 is TGTGCCAGCTCAAAGTGGGGTATAGCGGGCCAGCCCCAGCATTTT.

The V and J genes are TRBV6-5 and TRBJ2-3; TRBD1 agrees at 10 bases. The germline V gene encodes CDR1 MNHEY and CDR2 SVGAGI. The CDR3 loop spans 15 amino acids. V lost 4 bases and J lost 4; bases outside the gene matches: 5. CDR3 DNA sequence: TGTGCCAGCAGTTGGACCGGGACAGGGGCAGATACGCAGTATTTT. Amino acid sequence: CASSWTGTGADTQYF.

The chain's CDR3 is CASKSSVGMRSNQPQHF. The CDR3 DNA reads as TGTGCCAGTAAGAGTTCGGTGGGAATGCGAAGCAATCAGCCCCAGCATTTT. The rearrangement links TRBV19 to TRBJ1-5; D not certain. The CDR3 runs to 17 residues. Per germline, CDR1 LNHDA and CDR2 SQIVND (reference sequence). V lost 7 bases and J lost 1, with 20 bases in between.

This sequence joins TRBV7-8 and TRBJ1-5, with a tentative D call TRBD1 (5 bases). Germline V gene data show CDR1 as SGHVS and CDR2 as FQNEAQ. The V end lost 1 base, the J end lost 3 bases, and 13 bases lay between the germline ends. This CDR3 is 16 amino acids long. CDR3 nucleotide sequence: TGTGCCAGCAGCTTAGGGGGGATCCCAAACAATCAGCCCCAGCATTTT. This codes for CASSLGGIPNNQPQHF. Variable domain in full (rest from reference TRBV7-8 and TRBJ1-5): GAGVSQSPRYKVAKRGQDVALRCDPISGHVSLFWYQQALGQGPEFLTYFQNEAQLDKSGLPSDRFFAERPEGSVSTLKIQRTQQEDSAVYLCASSLGGIPNNQPQHFGDGTRLSIL.

The gene calls are TRBV15 and TRBJ2-2, with 7 bases lining up with TRBD1. CDR3 length: 16 amino acids. Trimming at V came to 2 bases and at J to 0 bases, leaving 3 bases not matched to a gene. Germline V gene sequence: CDR1 LNHNV, CDR2 YYDKDF (reference sequence). CDR3 in DNA: TGTGCCACCAGCAGATGGGGACAGTCGAACACCGGGGAGCTGTTTTTT. It yields the protein CATSRWGQSNTGELFF.

The chain recombines TRBV28 with TRBJ1-2; no definite D call. The CDR3 runs 13 residues. Germline V lookup: CDR1 MDHEN, CDR2 SYDVKM. V was clipped by 2 bases and J by 3 bases, with 7 bases between them. Here the CDR3 reads CASSLQTDYGYTF. The CDR3 coding sequence is TGTGCCAGCAGTTTACAGACCGACTATGGCTACACCTTC.

V gene TRBV11-2 combines with J gene TRBJ2-3; D is unresolved. The CDR3 is 13 amino acids. Trimming removed 3 bases at V and 4 bases at J, with 8 bases between. Germline V lookup: CDR1 SGHAT, CDR2 FQNNGV. The CDR3 nucleotides read TGTGCCAGCAGCTTCGCCGGCTCAGATACGCAGTATTTT. The encoded protein is CASSFAGSDTQYF.

This chain links TRBV7-2 with TRBJ1-1; the D gene is possibly TRBD1 (5 bases). CDR1 and CDR2 from the germline V gene are SGHTA and FQGNSA. CDR3 length: 13 amino acids. The V and J ends lost 2 bases and 5 bases respectively, with 9 bases between them. The CDR3 is CASSLRGETEAFF. The CDR3 DNA follows: TGTGCCAGCAGCTTAAGAGGGGAGACTGAAGCTTTCTTT.

The chain uses TRBV14 and TRBJ1-2; D remains ambiguous. This CDR3 is built from 13 residues. From germline, CDR1 is SGHDN and CDR2 FVKESK. V shed 1 base and J shed 3 bases, with 6 bases lying between them. In DNA form, the CDR3 reads TGTGCCAGCAGCCAAGGACTGTACTATGGCTACACCTTC. Translation: CASSQGLYYGYTF.

In its sample, this clone was seen a few times. The chain carries TRBV6-1 and TRBJ1-1, with 7 nucleotides matching TRBD1. The CDR3 sequence is 15 residues long. Germline CDR1 and CDR2: MNHNS and SASEGT. V lost 2 bases, J lost 5 bases, and 8 bases stayed unmatched. In nucleotides, the CDR3 is TGTGCCAGCAGTGAACGAACAGGGGCCCGAACTGAAGCTTTCTTT. It is translated as CASSERTGARTEAFF.

The chain joins TRBV28 to TRBJ2-7; TRBD1 might be the D (6 bases). CDR1 and CDR2 from the germline V gene are MDHEN and SYDVKM. This CDR3 spans 15 amino acids. Between the trimmed V and J ends, which lost 3 bases and 4 bases, there was a span of 16 bases. The CDR3 protein is CASSFASRGTYEQYF. CDR3 nucleotide sequence: TGTGCCAGCAGTTTTGCTTCCAGGGGTACTTACGAGCAGTACTTC.

This clone was seen once. The rearrangement uses TRBV5-6 and TRBJ1-5; 9 bases match TRBD1. With 2 bases clipped from V and 1 base from J, the junction kept 4 bases outside the gene matches. CDR3 size: 16 residues. From germline, CDR1 is SGHDT and CDR2 YYEEEE. In nucleotides, the CDR3 is TGTGCCAGCAGCTTTACAGGGGGCGAGAGCAATCAGCCCCAGCATTTT. This translates into CASSFTGGESNQPQHF.

The chain carries TRBV19 and TRBJ1-5; no clear D gene. The germline CDR1 and CDR2 sequences are LNHDA and SQIVND (reference sequence). This CDR3 spans 14 amino acids. Trimming stripped 3 bases from V and 0 bases from J, with 6 bases between. DNA for the CDR3: TGTGCCAGTAGTATCCCGAATAGCAATCAGCCCCAGCATTTT. Its translation is CASSIPNSNQPQHF. Full variable domain (missing parts from reference TRBV19 and TRBJ1-5): DGGITQSPKYLFRKEGQNVTLSCEQNLNHDAMYWYRQDPGQGLRLIYYSQIVNDFQKGDIAEGYSVSREKKESFPLTVTSAQKNPTAFYLCASSIPNSNQPQHFGDGTRLSIL.

This chain uses TRBV18 with TRBJ2-5; perhaps TRBD1 as D (5 bases). The CDR3 loop spans 14 amino acids. Germline CDR1 is KGHSH and CDR2 is LQKENI. V was clipped by 2 bases and J by 4 bases, with 11 bases between them. In DNA, the CDR3 is TGTGCCAGCTCACCAGGGGCAGGATTAGAGACCCAGTACTTC. Translating gives CASSPGAGLETQYF.

The V and J genes are TRBV5-6 and TRBJ2-4; 9 nucleotides align to TRBD1. This CDR3 region has 14 residues. Germline lookup yields CDR1 SGHDT and CDR2 YYEEEE. Losses at the gene ends were 4 bases for V and 11 bases for J; bases not matched to a gene: 10. This CDR3 reads CASSEGQGWGVQYF. CDR3 nucleotides: TGTGCCAGCAGCGAGGGACAGGGCTGGGGTGTTCAGTACTTC. The full variable domain, its missing parts supplied by reference TRBV5-6 and TRBJ2-4, is DAGVTQSPTHLIKTRGQQVTLRCSPKSGHDTVSWYQQALGQGPQFIFQYYEEEERQRGNFPDRFSGHQFPNYSSELNVNALLLGDSALYLCASSEGQGWGVQYFGAGTRLSVL.

V usage is TRBV5-1 and J usage is TRBJ2-3; 12 nucleotides match TRBD2. After removal of 6 bases from V and 6 bases from J, the junction contained 14 bases not matched to a gene. This CDR3 is 17 amino acids long. Germline V CDR1 and CDR2: SGHRS, YFSETQ. CDR3 amino acids: CASTLPSGGAYGDTQYF. The CDR3 coding sequence is TGCGCCAGCACCCTTCCTAGCGGGGGGGCATACGGGGATACGCAGTATTTT.

The rearrangement uses TRBV30 and TRBJ2-2; TRBD1 matches at 7 bases. CDR1 is GTSNPN and CDR2 is SVGIG in the germline V gene (reference sequence). CDR3 size: 13 residues. V was clipped by 5 bases and J by 0 bases; unmatched bases: 0. The CDR3 here is CAWGQANTGELFF. Written as DNA, the CDR3 is TGTGCCTGGGGACAGGCGAACACCGGGGAGCTGTTTTTT.

This rearrangement joins TRBV10-3 to TRBJ1-3; unclear D gene. The CDR3 totals 15 residues. V gave up 0 bases and J gave up 4 bases, with 10 bases separating them. Per the germline V gene, CDR1 is ENHRY and CDR2 is SYGVKD. The CDR3 nucleotides are TGTGCCATCAGTGAGTCGGGAGGGTCCGGAAACACCATATATTTT. Translation: CAISESGGSGNTIYF.

The CDR3 loop is CASSLITGRRNTIYF. CDR3 bases: TGTGCCAGCAGCTTGATTACCGGGCGTAGAAACACCATATATTTT. The rearrangement uses TRBV11-2 and TRBJ1-3, with unresolved D. This CDR3 is 15 amino acids long. In germline, CDR1 is SGHAT, CDR2 FQNNGV. V lost 3 bases to trimming and J lost 5 bases, with 14 bases between them. Together with reference TRBV11-2 and TRBJ1-3, the CDR3 gives the full variable domain: EAGVAQSPRYKIIEKRQSVAFWCNPISGHATLYWYQQILGQGPKLLIQFQNNGVVDDSQLPKDRFSAERLKGVDSTLKIQPAKLEDSAVYLCASSLITGRRNTIYFGEGSWLTVV.

This clone was counted between two and nine times. This chain uses TRBV7-9 with TRBJ2-1, with a possible D match to TRBD1 (6 bases). There are 14 residues in the CDR3. The V gene lost 6 bases and the J gene lost 5 bases, with 14 bases spanning the gap. Germline-derived CDR1 and CDR2 are SEHNR and FQNEAQ (reference sequence). The CDR3: CASREGDINNEQFF. CDR3 sequence (DNA): TGTGCCAGCAGAGAGGGGGACATAAACAATGAGCAGTTCTTC.